This TCR beta chain was sequenced for a study of blood T cell repertoires in COVID-19. Overall study context: PBMCs, B-cell-depleted T cells, or T cells were the source of the cDNA or gDNA that made up the material.

Germline lookup yields CDR1 LGHNA and CDR2 YNFKEQ. The CDR3 runs to 15 residues. V was clipped by 1 base and J by 0 bases, with 9 bases between them. Profiling relied on immunoSEQ multiplex PCR, and the TCRdb table lists in-frame clones only, not all of them. Of a few hundred thousand clones in the sample, 91% were seen once. The sequenced sample consisted of peripheral blood. The chain combines TRBV4-2 with TRBJ1-1; D uncertain. This receptor was identified in a person between 18 and 35 years old with COVID-19, enrolled during active disease. The chain's CDR3 is CASSQGSVMNTEAFF. The CDR3 nucleotides are TGTGCCAGCAGCCAAGGTTCAGTTATGAACACTGAAGCTTTCTTT.